This TCR beta chain was identified during a study of T cell responses to AZD1222 COVID-19 vaccine (dated by TCRdb to 2020 to 2023). Study-level background: TCR sequencing was performed for about 250 trial participants, of whom around 200 were given two doses of AZD1222 and some 26 were given two doses of MenACWY control vaccine. Trial participants were enrolled into age subgroups of 18-55, 56-69 and 70-plus years, which contained about 150, 28 and 57 TCR-sequenced participants, respectively.

The CDR3, cysteine through phenylalanine, is 16 amino acids long. The sequence is cut down to CDR3 DNA, 48 bases in frame from base 1. For this chain, trimming is 2 bases at the V end and 3 bases at the J end, and the number of junction bases without a gene match is 7. CDR1 and CDR2 (LNHNV, YYDKDF) derive from the germline V gene (reference sequence). The CDR3 regions of human TCRbeta chains were analyzed by immunosequencing. In the original analysis: TCRs in the repertoires were matched against a reference library of SARS-CoV-2-specific TCRs that had been generated with the MIRA antigen-specificity platform. Breadth meant the fraction of unique TCRs that were SARS-CoV-2-associated, whereas depth meant the fraction of total T cells that were SARS-CoV-2-associated. Each spike-specific TCR was assigned to its reactive spike region and to a CD4 or CD8 class using the MIRA data. Log10-transformed breadth and depth values were compared by one-way ANOVA with Sidak's multiple comparisons tests. TCRdb provides this immuneACCESS table in a form limited to in-frame rearrangements. Some clones are lacking; in checked studies, under half of them reflect an unresolved V gene, and why the rest are absent is not known. V, J and clone size reflect that table, while D and trimming were determined from the DNA. The sample table records some 130,000 clones; 85% to 95% of these occur just once. About 6.7% of the sample is taken by the ten largest.

As regards this clone: This clone's antigen is unknown. It has no much larger one-base neighbor in the sample; base qualities were not kept.

Per the publication, the time point label means: about 28 days (+/-7) after the second vaccine dose. Because spike-specific TCR depth and breadth did not differ between the two schedules, AZD1222 recipients who got a second dose at roughly 4 weeks were pooled with those who got a second dose at roughly 12 weeks. Vaccinee samples were obtained from the UK trials COV001 and COV002, which included a single-blind randomized controlled phase 2/3 trial of AZD1222 (ChAdOx1 nCoV-19) in healthy adults. For TCRbeta chain sequencing, PBMC samples from trial participants were taken at day 0 and at day 28 after the second dose. The investigation overall reported the following: Participants were mostly white British and included more females than males, and it was suggested by the authors that clonal diversity may have been underestimated. Because no day 14 peak-response samples were available, the repertoires could be characterized only after the peak T cell response. Conclusions about previously exposed vaccinees are limited because only five or six AZD1222 recipients were SARS-CoV-2 seropositive at baseline. After two AZD1222 doses, both the breadth and the depth of spike-specific TCRs were significantly higher than at day 0 and than in MenACWY recipients. The vaccine-associated CD4 TCRs covered the entire spike protein, and the dominant responses fell in regions 160-218 and 743-854. Reportedly, almost half of the unique spike-specific TCRs recognized epitopes lying outside the regions that are mutated in the B.1.351 and B.1.1.7 variants. In the small 56-69-year group, the increase in depth fell short of significance, most likely because of low power.

The clonotype was recovered from an adult who received the AZD1222 COVID-19 vaccine. The material sequenced was peripheral blood, taken 28 days after the second AZD1222 dose. The V and J genes are TRBV15 and TRBJ1-1; 9 central nucleotides agree with TRBD1. CDR3 sequence: CATSRTTGGLDTEAFF. The DNA sequence follows: TGTGCCACCAGCAGAACGACAGGGGGTCTGGACACTGAAGCTTTCTTT.